Listed below are T cell receptor beta chains from one sample, sequenced in a study of CD8+ T cells in alopecia areata. Assay used: immunoSEQ multiplex PCR; TCRdb lists only in-frame clones, some missing. Here the sample spans tens of thousands of clones, about half being singletons. Sequenced material: CD8+ T cells sorted from blood, taken at week 0. All receptors derive from a human donor with alopecia areata. The CDR3 runs from the conserved cysteine through the conserved F or W. The order of the fields is J gene, V gene, clone size, D gene, CDR3 protein. D genes are given only for firm matches. Some rows mark clone size as missing; the rest say once, few, many or name a class of expanded clone.

TRBJ1-5 TRBV28 few - CASSSDGNQPQHF
TRBJ2-5 TRBV7-9 - - CASSPAAWETQYF
TRBJ1-2 TRBV10-3 few - CANTPYGYTF
TRBJ2-1 TRBV4-2 - - CASSFWGSYNEQFF
TRBJ2-2 TRBV9 - - CASSAYNTGELFF
TRBJ2-7 TRBV4-1 - TRBD1 CASSQDNRGMGEQYF
TRBJ2-7 TRBV19 - - CASSSGSYEQYF
TRBJ2-7 TRBV29-1 - TRBD2 CSATSGRSYEQYF
TRBJ2-1 TRBV6-1 - TRBD1 CASSVGTGVSYNEQFF
TRBJ2-7 TRBV30 - - CAWTVGDGYEQYF
TRBJ1-5 TRBV28 - - CASSLYPGLNNQPQHF
TRBJ2-7 TRBV18 - - CASSADSSYEQYF
TRBJ2-5 TRBV29-1 - TRBD2 CSVDGLAGDNGETQYF
TRBJ1-1 TRBV7-2 - - CASSLRGFTEAFF
TRBJ1-3 TRBV7-2 - - CASSLGLLTSGNTIYF
TRBJ1-4 TRBV2 - - CASLTPNIGEKLFF
TRBJ2-6 TRBV29-1 - - CSVDQESGANVLTF
TRBJ2-7 TRBV6-1 - - CASSWVLGGSYEQYF
TRBJ2-5 TRBV29-1 - - CSVGNYQETQYF
TRBJ2-1 TRBV19 few TRBD2 CASSIGLSGFSYNEQFF
TRBJ2-7 TRBV7-6 - - CASSSSGAEQYF
TRBJ2-7 TRBV29-1 few - CSVTETGSEQYF
TRBJ2-1 TRBV14 many - CASSQAWNEQFF
TRBJ1-1 TRBV7-2 few - CASSLDSNSFNTEAFF
TRBJ2-2 TRBV6-4 - - CASSDSVTGELFF
TRBJ2-1 TRBV29-1 few - CSVGGGSGEQFF
TRBJ2-7 TRBV29-1 - TRBD1 CSATGGASYEQYF
TRBJ2-7 TRBV29-1 - TRBD2 CSVLGLAGFPAYEQYF
TRBJ1-1 TRBV7-6 - - CASSPQKMNTEAFF
TRBJ1-5 TRBV30 few - CAWSVQGDQPQHF
TRBJ2-5 TRBV11-2 few - CASSLGYQETQYF
TRBJ2-7 TRBV29-1 few - CSVEESYEQYF
TRBJ2-7 TRBV2 few TRBD2 CASTNPSGVYEQYF
TRBJ2-7 TRBV29-1 few - CSVAGQSTYEQYF
TRBJ1-2 TRBV29-1 few TRBD1 CSVADRGDYGYTF
TRBJ2-7 TRBV11-2 medium-sized - CATAQQVYEQYF
TRBJ2-7 TRBV5-1 - - CASSLRSYTVFEQYF
TRBJ2-2 TRBV7-8 - - CASSLSAGELFF
TRBJ2-6 TRBV6-6 - - CASSYAGANVLTF
TRBJ2-7 TRBV9 - TRBD2 CASSVTSGTYEQYF
TRBJ2-1 TRBV7-8 - TRBD1 CASSLVRAGQGQAGEQFF
TRBJ2-4 TRBV2 few - CASGGLTLAKNIQYF
TRBJ1-1 TRBV7-9 - - CASSPRDNPNTEAFF
TRBJ1-1 TRBV19 - TRBD1 CASSIRGTVNTEAFF
TRBJ2-1 TRBV7-6 once - CASSLDLTHGEQFF
TRBJ1-4 TRBV30 - - CAWSVRGSRRGEKLFF
TRBJ2-7 TRBV29-1 - - CSPLRDICSEQYF
TRBJ1-5 TRBV21-1 few - CASSKSRGTTPRGNQPQHF